This TCR beta chain was observed in a study of regulatory T cells in long-lasting Graves disease. Regarding the study as a whole: Newly diagnosed Graves' patients exceeded persistent ones in TCR diversity. No thyroid tissue was studied; the work used peripheral blood only.

The time point is: persistent/refractory GD, antithyroid drugs over 5 years with positive TRAb. Isolated PBMC RNA provided the starting material for the TCR library. Trimming left V 2 bases short and J 7 bases short, with 9 bases between. Germline V lookup: CDR1 SEHNR, CDR2 FQNEAQ (reference sequence). The CDR3 runs to 14 residues. In this sample, this clonotype turned up many times. The antigen remains undetermined. Libraries of TCR beta came from iRepertoire HTBI primers plus Arm-PCR of CDR3 regions. TCRdb recomputed calls from the multiplex PCR reads with MiXCR, one row per CDR3 protein. The data contain about 470,000 distinct CDR3 sequences, less than 25% of them singletons.

The V gene is TRBV7-9, the J gene TRBJ1-6; no clear D gene. The input for sequencing was peripheral blood mononuclear cells (PBMCs), taken when the disease was refractory, from a patient treated with antithyroid drugs. The clonotype was recovered from a female donor with Graves disease. The CDR3: CASSLSASNSPLHF. The CDR3 DNA sequence: TGTGCCAGCAGCTTATCCGCGTCGAATTCACCCCTCCACTTT.